This TCR beta chain was recorded in a study of blood T cell repertoires in COVID-19. Turning to the study itself: COVID-19 samples collected from the United States, Italy and Spain covered acute and convalescent phases.

Per the authors' pipeline: Reference gene primer amplification yielded estimated nucleated cell counts. The table came from immunoSEQ multiplex PCR; TCRdb's copy has only in-frame clones and leaves some out. V and J calls and clone size are given by that table; D and trimming were obtained from the DNA. The sample lists about 380,000 clones; 88% were seen once. Participant-reported clinical history was the basis for cohort assignment. This CDR3 is 14 amino acids long. V was cut by 0 bases and J by 0 bases, with 6 bases left in between. Germline CDR1 SGHNT, CDR2 YYREEE (reference sequence). The sequencing input was PBMCs or T cells enriched from blood (not recorded which). This TCR derives from a young woman who had recovered from COVID-19. This chain links TRBV5-4 with TRBJ1-2; D call uncertain. The CDR3 here is CASSLGAANYGYTF. The CDR3, as DNA: TGTGCCAGCAGCTTGGGGGCAGCTAACTATGGCTACACCTTC.